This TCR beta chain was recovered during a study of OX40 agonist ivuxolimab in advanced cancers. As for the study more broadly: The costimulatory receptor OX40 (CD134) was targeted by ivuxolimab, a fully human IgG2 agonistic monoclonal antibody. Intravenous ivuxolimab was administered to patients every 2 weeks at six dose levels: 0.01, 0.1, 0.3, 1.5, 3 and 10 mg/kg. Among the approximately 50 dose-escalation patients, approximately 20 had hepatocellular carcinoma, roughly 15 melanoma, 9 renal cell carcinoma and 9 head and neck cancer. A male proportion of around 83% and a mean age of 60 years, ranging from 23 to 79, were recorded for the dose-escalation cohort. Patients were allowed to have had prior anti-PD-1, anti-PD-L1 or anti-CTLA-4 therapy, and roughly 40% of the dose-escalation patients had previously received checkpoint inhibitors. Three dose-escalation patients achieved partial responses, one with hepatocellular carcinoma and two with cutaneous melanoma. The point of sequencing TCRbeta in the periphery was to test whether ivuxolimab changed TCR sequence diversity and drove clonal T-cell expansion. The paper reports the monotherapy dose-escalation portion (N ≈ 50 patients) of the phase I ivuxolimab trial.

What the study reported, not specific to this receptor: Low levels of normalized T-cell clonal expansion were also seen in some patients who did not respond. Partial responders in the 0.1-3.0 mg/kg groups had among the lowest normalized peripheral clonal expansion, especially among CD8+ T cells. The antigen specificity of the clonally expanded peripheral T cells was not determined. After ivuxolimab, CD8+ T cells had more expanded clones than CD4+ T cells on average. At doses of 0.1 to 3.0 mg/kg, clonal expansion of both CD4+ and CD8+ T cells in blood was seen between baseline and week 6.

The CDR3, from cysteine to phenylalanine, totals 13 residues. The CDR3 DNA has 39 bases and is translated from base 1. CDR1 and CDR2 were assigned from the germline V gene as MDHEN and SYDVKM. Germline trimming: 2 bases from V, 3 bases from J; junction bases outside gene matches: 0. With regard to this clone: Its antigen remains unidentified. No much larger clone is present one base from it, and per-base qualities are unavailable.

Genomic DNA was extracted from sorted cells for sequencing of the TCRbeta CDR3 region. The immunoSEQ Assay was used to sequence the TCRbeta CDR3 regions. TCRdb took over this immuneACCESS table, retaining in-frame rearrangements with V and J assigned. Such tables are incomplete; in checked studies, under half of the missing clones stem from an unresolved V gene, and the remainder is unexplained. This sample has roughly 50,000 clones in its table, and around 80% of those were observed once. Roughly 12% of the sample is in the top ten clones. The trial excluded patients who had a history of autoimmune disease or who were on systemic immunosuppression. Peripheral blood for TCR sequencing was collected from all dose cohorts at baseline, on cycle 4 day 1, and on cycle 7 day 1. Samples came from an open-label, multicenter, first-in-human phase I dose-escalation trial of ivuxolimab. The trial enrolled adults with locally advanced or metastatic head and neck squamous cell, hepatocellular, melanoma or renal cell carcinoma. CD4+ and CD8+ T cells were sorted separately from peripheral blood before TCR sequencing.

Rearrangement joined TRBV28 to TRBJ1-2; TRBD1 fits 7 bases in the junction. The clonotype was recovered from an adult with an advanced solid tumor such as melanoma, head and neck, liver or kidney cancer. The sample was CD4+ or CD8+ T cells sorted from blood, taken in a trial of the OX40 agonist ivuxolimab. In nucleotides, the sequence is TGTGCCAGCAGTTTACAGGGGGACTATGGCTACACCTTC. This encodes CASSLQGDYGYTF.